Described below is a single T cell receptor (beta chain) sequence and its context. This sample is drawn from a study of blood T cell repertoires in COVID-19. Study-wide context: Collection of acute and convalescent COVID-19 samples took place in the United States, Italy and Spain. PBMCs, B-cell-depleted T cells, or T cells provided the cDNA or gDNA that made up the material.

Study processing details: Scientists estimated how many nucleated cells there were by amplifying reference gene primers. Using immunoSEQ multiplex PCR, the repertoire was profiled, and TCRdb retains in-frame clones only, with some absent. V, J and clone size reflect that table, while D and trimming were determined from the DNA. The data contain some 250,000 clones, around four fifths of them singletons. CDR3 size: 12 residues. Trimming removed 3 bases at V and 6 bases at J, with 9 bases between. The receptor comes from a man aged 25 to 40 who had recovered from COVID-19. The V gene is TRBV12-3 or TRBV12-4, the J gene TRBJ2-7; D unclear. Sequencing used peripheral blood. CDR3: CASSLRATEQYF. The CDR3 nucleotides are TGTGCCAGCAGTTTGAGAGCGACCGAGCAGTACTTC.